This T cell receptor beta chain was retrieved from a study of shared T cell receptors in the human thymus (dated by TCRdb to 2020 to 2022). General notes on the study: The study investigated the way shared, self-reactive T-cell receptor alpha chains are produced in the human thymus.

Library preparation employed the immunoSEQ multiplex PCR assay. The table was pulled from immuneACCESS by TCRdb, which kept in-frame rearrangements only. Such tables lose some clones; where checked, under half of the loss comes from unresolved V genes, and the rest has no known cause. Across this sample there are 630,000 or so clones, with more than 75% seen only once. The leading ten clones occupy 0.009% to 0.0095% of the sample. Concerning this clone itself: Its cognate antigen has yet to be identified. The record has no base qualities; no much larger clone is one base away.

Reading the germline V gene gives CDR1 SGHTS and CDR2 YDEGEE. After removal of 2 bases from V and 1 base from J, the junction retains 5 bases not matched to a gene. The cysteine opens and the phenylalanine closes a CDR3 of 15 amino acids. Just the 45-base CDR3 DNA is kept, in frame starting at base 1. These data also featured in a second study, about human thymus T cells. The second study reports: Donors were immunologically healthy infants undergoing open corrective cardiac surgery for congenital heart defects in Finland. Thymus tissue was collected as surgical resects that were removed during corrective cardiac surgery. Biased V and J gene segment usage appeared to be present in both thymic and peripheral blood repertoires. The related research reported highly overlapping thymic TCR repertoires among unrelated individuals. TCR alpha and beta repertoires from roughly eight infant thymus samples and a few related peripheral blood samples were characterized in the study. The cohort included about 6 male and a couple of female infants, with donor ages spanning 7 to 244 days. After being mechanically released from the tissue, thymocytes were kept at -70 degrees C in pellets of roughly 10-33 million cells. Genomic DNA was extracted from frozen cell pellets with a QIAsymphony instrument. Using the immunoSEQ multiplex PCR assay, the TCRB and TCRAD loci were amplified from a standardized quantity of quality-controlled genomic DNA. The V(D)J region was spanned by amplicons of a length sufficient to cover the CDR3 and to identify V and J genes. Through the commercial immunoSEQ service, the amplicons were sequenced on an Illumina platform. Primer bias and sequencing errors were corrected as previously described, and TCRAD and TCRB definitions were based on the IMGT database. immunoSEQ Analyzer 3.0 and VDJTools were used for repertoire analysis, which covered basic statistics, V/J segment usage, diversity estimates, rarefaction and pairwise overlap. Diversity was estimated with Chao1, ChaoE, Efron-Thisted, Shannon and inverse Simpson indices, and also on datasets down-sampled to the smallest sample. For repertoire overlap, CDR3 nucleotide sequence, V gene and J gene had to match strictly, and clustering was done by Jaccard-based multidimensional scaling. On average, thymus samples gave around 810,000 unique TCRB clonotypes, whereas blood samples gave 75,000 to 95,000.

The sequencing sample was made of thymocytes. This clonotype originated in a boy under two years old with a congenital heart defect. Donor details come from another sample of the same person, matched by shared clones. The chain joins TRBV5-8 to TRBJ2-7; the junction holds 8 bases that match TRBD2. CDR3 protein: CASSFSGGQSYEQYF. The nucleotide sequence reads as follows: TGTGCCAGCAGCTTCTCGGGAGGGCAATCCTACGAGCAGTACTTC.